This T cell receptor (beta chain) was captured by sequencing in a study of T cells in Graves' hyperthyroidism and ophthalmopathy. On this clonotype itself: What it binds is unknown.

The investigators amplified TCR beta CDR3 regions from RNA transcripts. TCR CDR3 regions were first amplified by RT-PCR with HTBI primers. Each CDR3 protein is one row after TCRdb ran MiXCR on the multiplex PCR reads. The table shows 650,000 to 850,000 distinct CDR3 sequences, with roughly a sixth occurring only once. Findings of the study overall: Most thyroid clonotypes expanded above 0.001 appeared in blood too. Ophthalmopathy onset followed model prediction by a median about six months.

This CDR3 contains 15 residues. Germline CDR1 reads LGHDT; CDR2 reads YNNKEL (reference sequence). V dropped 4 bases and J dropped 8; count of bases not matched to a gene: 8. Uncontrolled infection, other autoimmune disease, pregnancy or lactation excluded patients. Diagnosis rested on symptoms, serum thyroxine and TRAb, thyroid ultrasound, and orbital computed tomography. The V and J genes are TRBV3-1 and TRBJ1-4; TRBD1 aligns across 9 bases. The sample was blood. The TCR sequence derives from a woman aged 45-60 years with Graves' hyperthyroidism that later progressed to Graves' ophthalmopathy. This CDR3 reads CASSRTGGAGEKLFF. Here the CDR3 DNA reads TGTGCCAGCAGCCGAACAGGGGGCGCGGGGGAAAAACTGTTTTTT.